This T cell receptor beta chain was obtained from a study of memory CD4+ T cells and cytomegalovirus serostatus. General observations from the study: A US-trained random forest predicted CMV serostatus with median AUC around 0.9. The CMV-associated TCR signature appears largely within the CD4+ memory repertoire.

V lost 4 bases to trimming and J lost 6 bases; unmatched junction nucleotides: 5. This CDR3 has 14 residues. Germline lookup yields CDR1 MNHEY and CDR2 SVGAGI. The method was immunoSEQ multiplex PCR; TCRdb's version includes in-frame clones alone and lacks a portion of them. Altogether over 65,000 clones are present, 60% to 85% being singletons, with the ten largest covering 4% to 5%. Regarding this clone: The target antigen is unknown.

The sort gate was single viable CD3+CD4+CD8-CD45RO+ cells for memory CD4+ T cells. CMV serostatus came from serum IgG against pp150, pp28, p38, p52. The sample was memory CD4+ T cells from blood. The clonotype comes from an adult in good health and CMV-seropositive. The rearrangement joins TRBV6-5 to TRBJ2-7; 11 bases match TRBD2. CDR3 nucleotide sequence: TGTGCCAGCAGTTCAAGCGGACTAGCGGGCGAGCAGTACTTC. Translating gives CASSSSGLAGEQYF.